This T cell receptor (beta chain) was found in a study of control samples from healthy donors and cancer patients (TCRdb year 2020). Spanning cysteine to phenylalanine, the CDR3 consists of 13 amino acids. Only CDR3 DNA is held: 39 bases, read in frame from base 1. The germline V gene (reference sequence) provides CDR1 MNHNY and CDR2 SVGAGI. Trimming at the junction amounts to 7 bases on V and 1 base on J, and the germline ends lie 9 bases apart. The library came from the immunoSEQ multiplex PCR assay. TCRdb stores this immuneACCESS table with in-frame sequences only. Part of the clones is absent; in the studies checked, under half of the shortfall reflects unresolved V genes, and no reason is known for the rest. The sample records around 190,000 clones, nearly 90% of which are singletons. The ten largest clones take up approximately 1.4% of the sample. With regard to this clone: Its antigen target is currently unknown. Qualities for individual bases were not recorded, and no much larger clone is one base off.

Sequencing was done on a sample of blood. The sequence came from a woman in her 50s in good health. The sequence joins TRBV6-6 to TRBJ2-3; the D segment is perhaps TRBD1 or TRBD2, each sharing 5 matched bases. The CDR3 region reads CASTGAGTDTQYF. The DNA sequence reads TGTGCCAGCACCGGGGCCGGCACAGATACGCAGTATTTT.